The source of this T cell receptor beta chain is a study of patients and donors after allogeneic stem cell transplantation. This clonotype was seen only a few times. The CDR3 is made up of 14 amino acids. V dropped 5 bases and J dropped 5; count of bases not matched to a gene: 2. The germline V gene has CDR1 DFQATT and CDR2 SNEGSKA (reference sequence). TCRdb reprocessed the RT-PCR reads with MiXCR, giving one entry per CDR3 protein. The sample yields some 880,000 distinct CDR3 sequences, roughly 18% seen once. This chain joins TRBV20-1 and TRBJ2-1; 14 positions match TRBD2. Sequencing was carried out using blood, either unsorted or a sorted T cell fraction (not recorded which). The receptor's source is a human donor who was either an allogeneic HSCT recipient or a stem cell or donor lymphocyte infusion donor (not recorded which). It is not recorded whose cells these are; they may come from a transplant donor. CDR3 DNA: TGCAGTGCTGGGGGACTAGCGGGGGACAATGAGCAGTTCTTC. As protein: CSAGGLAGDNEQFF.